These T cell receptor beta chains were read from a single sample in a study of human T cells and chemical hapten exposure. In TCRdb, the RACE reads were re-called with MiXCR into one record per CDR3 protein. The sample lists some 70,000 distinct CDR3 sequences, around 9.9% occurring once. The sample in question was whole blood, obtained in connection with sensitization to the hapten diphenylcyclopropenone (DPC). The receptor set was obtained from a woman in her forties or fifties with alopecia areata. Some clones in this sample may be carry-over from other donors' samples. Each CDR3 is given with its conserved first and last residue.

j_call: TRBJ1-2; v_call: TRBV19; cdr3_aa: CASSILGQNYGYTF
j_call: TRBJ2-3; v_call: TRBV18; cdr3_aa: CASSTGETDTQYF
j_call: TRBJ2-3; v_call: TRBV12-3/TRBV12-4; cdr3_aa: CASSLRVRGGTDTQYF
j_call: TRBJ2-3; v_call: TRBV7-2; cdr3_aa: CASSLGGRKGDTQYF
j_call: TRBJ1-4; v_call: TRBV7-2; cdr3_aa: CASSLGQANEKLFF
j_call: TRBJ2-1; v_call: TRBV3-1; cdr3_aa: CASTRGTSGVNEQFF
j_call: TRBJ1-1; v_call: TRBV9; cdr3_aa: CASSVTPGRGAFF
j_call: TRBJ1-2; v_call: TRBV18; cdr3_aa: CASSKVNYGYTF
j_call: TRBJ2-7; v_call: TRBV18; cdr3_aa: CASSPGENGEQYF
j_call: TRBJ1-1; v_call: TRBV6-4; cdr3_aa: CASSESGGGGSEAFF
j_call: TRBJ1-1; v_call: TRBV3-1; cdr3_aa: CASSPWGMEAFF
j_call: TRBJ1-5; v_call: TRBV19; cdr3_aa: CASSIIPASVDQPQHF
j_call: TRBJ1-2; v_call: TRBV7-8; cdr3_aa: CASSLVGVYGYTF
j_call: TRBJ2-5; v_call: TRBV29-1; cdr3_aa: CSVLRAGYGQETQYF
j_call: TRBJ2-7; v_call: TRBV9; cdr3_aa: CASSPHSGSYEQYF
j_call: TRBJ1-1; v_call: TRBV25-1; cdr3_aa: CASKTGAEAFF
j_call: TRBJ2-1; v_call: TRBV6-1; cdr3_aa: CASRTRGNYNNEQFF
j_call: TRBJ1-4; v_call: TRBV12-3/TRBV12-4; cdr3_aa: CASSLWGQGNEKLFF
j_call: TRBJ1-2; v_call: TRBV6-5; cdr3_aa: CASSSPRANYGYTF
j_call: TRBJ2-3; v_call: TRBV20-1; cdr3_aa: CSARGSAGSTDTQYF
j_call: TRBJ1-1; v_call: TRBV7-6; cdr3_aa: CASSLVQGFTEAFF
j_call: TRBJ1-2; v_call: TRBV29-1; cdr3_aa: CSVERGDGYTF
j_call: TRBJ1-1; v_call: TRBV18; cdr3_aa: CASSPPGNPEAFF
j_call: TRBJ1-5; v_call: TRBV28; cdr3_aa: CAGNTPAPGSGNQPQHF
j_call: TRBJ2-1; v_call: TRBV5-4; cdr3_aa: CASSPGLAGDNEQFF
j_call: TRBJ2-1; v_call: TRBV20-1; cdr3_aa: CSATKVSEQFF
j_call: TRBJ2-7; v_call: TRBV27; cdr3_aa: CASSLSRISGLEQYF
j_call: TRBJ2-5; v_call: TRBV5-1; cdr3_aa: CASSFSASQETQYF
j_call: TRBJ1-5; v_call: TRBV18; cdr3_aa: CASSKEQGQPQHF
j_call: TRBJ1-1; v_call: TRBV7-9; cdr3_aa: CASSLEGGGSTEAFF
j_call: TRBJ1-2; v_call: TRBV6-5; cdr3_aa: CASSSTSWTGAYGYTF
j_call: TRBJ1-2; v_call: TRBV27; cdr3_aa: CASSPPGGVGGYTF
j_call: TRBJ1-5; v_call: TRBV10-3; cdr3_aa: CAISESMDYKGHQPQHF
j_call: TRBJ2-5; v_call: TRBV5-1; cdr3_aa: CASSFSTGTGQETQYF
j_call: TRBJ2-5; v_call: TRBV27; cdr3_aa: CASSSQETQYF
j_call: TRBJ2-3; v_call: TRBV5-8; cdr3_aa: CASSTRVGTVTDTQYF
j_call: TRBJ2-5; v_call: TRBV6-2/TRBV6-3; cdr3_aa: CASRAEGAPKTQYF
j_call: TRBJ2-1; v_call: TRBV6-5; cdr3_aa: CASSFHSRGGPIGQFF
j_call: TRBJ2-2; v_call: TRBV19; cdr3_aa: CASRDSLRGELFF
j_call: TRBJ2-1; v_call: TRBV19; cdr3_aa: CASISRDAGAHNEQFF
j_call: TRBJ2-7; v_call: TRBV3-1; cdr3_aa: CACSSGSYEQYF
j_call: TRBJ2-5; v_call: TRBV28; cdr3_aa: CASSSIETQYF
j_call: TRBJ2-5; v_call: TRBV18; cdr3_aa: CASSPPTETQYF
j_call: TRBJ2-7; v_call: TRBV2; cdr3_aa: CASSEEKVSSYEQYF
j_call: TRBJ2-1; v_call: TRBV19; cdr3_aa: CASSMQGGSSYNEQFF
j_call: TRBJ1-1; v_call: TRBV6-5; cdr3_aa: CASRLEGTNTEAFF
j_call: TRBJ2-1; v_call: TRBV7-2; cdr3_aa: CASSSYDSRFF
j_call: TRBJ2-2; v_call: TRBV14; cdr3_aa: CASSYTGGHDGELFF
j_call: TRBJ1-2; v_call: TRBV12-3/TRBV12-4; cdr3_aa: CASSFGVGQGDYGYTF